These T cell receptor beta chains were read from a single sample in a study of blood T cell repertoires in COVID-19. Method: immunoSEQ multiplex PCR; TCRdb's copy keeps in-frame clones and lacks some. The table includes roughly 460,000 clones, around 90% detected once. Sequenced sample: peripheral blood. The origin of the receptors is a man aged 18 to 29 with COVID-19, enrolled during active disease. The CDR3 runs from the conserved cysteine through the conserved F or W. The order of the fields is D gene, J gene, V gene, clone size, CDR3 protein, CDR3 DNA. The D gene is left open where the match is weak. The size entry is marked missing in some rows and otherwise reads once, few, many or a size class.

.,TRBJ2-3,TRBV2,.,CASSGTGTPKFSLTQYF,TGTGCCAGCAGTGGGACCGGGACACCTAAATTTAGCCTTACGCAGTATTTT
TRBD2,TRBJ2-3,TRBV7-3,.,CASSPHGAGGRTDTQYF,TGTGCCAGCAGCCCCCATGGGGCGGGAGGGCGCACAGATACGCAGTATTTT
.,TRBJ2-5,TRBV5-5,few,CASSLSSTNQETQYF,TGTGCCAGCAGCTTGAGTTCTACTAACCAAGAGACCCAGTACTTC
.,TRBJ2-3,TRBV6-4,.,CASSRDHLFPDTQYF,TGTGCCAGCAGCAGGGATCATTTGTTTCCAGATACGCAGTATTTT
.,TRBJ2-1,TRBV7-9,.,CASSLVSLNEQFF,TGTGCCAGCAGCTTAGTTTCACTCAATGAGCAGTTCTTC
.,TRBJ2-1,TRBV19,.,CASSMRQGGSYNEQFF,TGTGCCAGTAGTATGAGACAGGGAGGCTCCTACAATGAGCAGTTCTTC
.,TRBJ1-5,TRBV4-1,.,CASSQGQTNQPQHF,TGCGCCAGCAGCCAAGGACAGACCAATCAGCCCCAGCATTTT
.,TRBJ2-1,TRBV29-1,.,CSVEGGGIPPEEQFF,TGCAGCGTGGAGGGTGGCGGGATCCCACCGGAGGAGCAGTTCTTC
TRBD1,TRBJ2-7,TRBV5-6,.,CASINRGRSGEQYF,TGTGCCAGCATAAACAGGGGGCGCAGCGGCGAGCAGTACTTC
.,TRBJ2-2,TRBV2,.,CASSEPGRNTGELFF,TGTGCCAGCAGTGAGCCCGGGAGGAACACCGGGGAGCTGTTTTTT
TRBD1,TRBJ1-1,TRBV5-1,.,CASSLQGGRMNTEAFF,TGCGCCAGCAGCTTGCAAGGGGGCCGCATGAACACTGAAGCTTTCTTT
TRBD1,TRBJ2-7,TRBV11-3,.,CASRSDRTYEQYF,TGTGCCAGCAGATCGGACAGGACCTACGAGCAGTACTTC
TRBD2,TRBJ2-5,TRBV3-1/TRBV3-2,.,CASSPSGRGETQYF,TGTGCCAGCAGCCCTAGCGGGAGGGGGGAGACCCAGTACTTC
TRBD1,TRBJ1-1,TRBV6-5,.,CASSSDRAMNTEAFF,TGTGCCAGCAGTTCCGACAGGGCCATGAACACTGAAGCTTTCTTT
TRBD1,TRBJ2-4,TRBV5-6,.,CASSIPGTGGGNIQYF,TGTGCCAGCAGCATCCCCGGGACAGGGGGCGGGAACATTCAGTACTTC
.,TRBJ1-4,TRBV5-1,.,CASSLDGATNEKLFF,TGCGCCAGCAGCTTGGACGGGGCAACTAATGAAAAACTGTTTTTT
TRBD1,TRBJ2-3,TRBV6-2/TRBV6-3,.,CASSSPHSPGQGTDTQYF,TGTGCCAGCAGCTCTCCCCATAGTCCGGGACAGGGCACAGATACGCAGTATTTT
.,TRBJ2-2,TRBV12-5,.,CASGLLYTGELFF,TGTGCTAGTGGTTTGCTATACACCGGGGAGCTGTTTTTT
.,TRBJ2-5,TRBV6-5,.,CAARKEETQYF,TGTGCCGCGCGGAAGGAAGAGACCCAGTACTTC
.,TRBJ2-2,TRBV6-5,.,CASSYSTGNTGELFF,TGTGCCAGCAGTTACTCGACAGGGAACACCGGGGAGCTGTTTTTT
.,TRBJ2-7,TRBV11-3,.,CASLDLKRPHEQYF,TGTGCCAGCTTGGACTTGAAGCGGCCCCACGAGCAGTACTTC
TRBD1,TRBJ2-7,TRBV7-2,.,CASSSRGLNSYEQYF,TGTGCCAGCAGTTCTAGGGGGCTCAACTCCTACGAGCAGTACTTC
TRBD2,TRBJ2-3,TRBV27,few,CASSPASGGTDTQYF,TGTGCCAGCAGCCCGGCTAGCGGAGGCACAGATACGCAGTATTTT
.,TRBJ2-1,TRBV6-5,.,CASSYSNQGRNEQFF,TGTGCCAGCAGTTACTCGAACCAGGGCAGGAATGAGCAGTTCTTC
.,TRBJ2-2,TRBV24-1,.,CATSDYGTGRAGELFF,TGTGCCACCAGTGATTACGGAACAGGGAGGGCCGGGGAGCTGTTTTTT
TRBD2,TRBJ2-7,TRBV2,.,CASSSGSRYEQYF,TGTGCCAGCTCGAGCGGGAGTAGGTACGAGCAGTACTTC
.,TRBJ2-7,TRBV7-9,.,CASTKSGGRDEQYF,TGTGCCAGCACCAAGTCCGGAGGGCGCGATGAGCAGTACTTC
.,TRBJ1-1,TRBV24-1,.,CATSDRGNTEAFF,TGTGCCACCAGTGACAGAGGAAACACTGAAGCTTTCTTT
.,TRBJ2-3,TRBV7-9,.,CASRPGHSRTDTQYF,TGTGCCAGCAGGCCGGGACACTCTCGCACAGATACGCAGTATTTT
TRBD2,TRBJ2-1,TRBV5-1,.,CASSLVVAGGYNEQFF,TGCGCCAGCAGCTTGGTGGTAGCGGGAGGTTACAATGAGCAGTTCTTC
TRBD1,TRBJ1-4,TRBV28,.,CASSQLQLQGKVTNEKLFF,TGTGCCAGCAGCCAACTTCAATTACAGGGGAAGGTGACTAATGAAAAACTGTTTTTT
TRBD2,TRBJ2-2,TRBV29-1,.,CSVERGLAGAHGELFF,TGCAGCGTTGAAAGAGGGCTAGCGGGCGCTCACGGGGAGCTGTTTTTT
.,TRBJ2-6,TRBV19,.,CATNRAAGANVLTF,TGTGCCACCAACAGGGCGGCTGGGGCCAACGTCCTGACTTTC
TRBD2,TRBJ2-1,TRBV5-8,.,CASSSFGGAGGNEQFF,TGTGCCAGCAGCTCGTTCGGGGGGGCCGGTGGGAATGAGCAGTTCTTC
.,TRBJ1-4,TRBV7-9,many,CASSHTGSNEKLFF,TGTGCCAGCAGCCATACAGGATCTAATGAAAAACTGTTTTTT
TRBD1,TRBJ1-5,TRBV6-5,.,CASSSGTGVQPQHF,TGTGCCAGCAGTTCGGGTACAGGGGTTCAGCCCCAGCATTTT
.,TRBJ2-1,TRBV5-6,.,CASSFGGANEQFF,TGTGCCAGCAGCTTTGGGGGGGCAAATGAGCAGTTCTTC
.,TRBJ2-3,TRBV29-1,few,CSGRTPSDTQYF,TGCAGCGGACGGACTCCTTCAGATACGCAGTATTTT
TRBD1,TRBJ2-3,TRBV9,.,CASSVGDRSTDTQYF,TGTGCCAGCAGCGTAGGGGACAGGAGCACAGATACGCAGTATTTT
TRBD1,TRBJ1-1,TRBV6-6,.,CASSYSPGQFEAFF,TGTGCCAGCAGTTACTCCCCGGGACAGTTTGAAGCTTTCTTT
.,TRBJ1-3,TRBV10-3,once,CAISATGISGNTIYF,TGTGCCATCAGCGCGACAGGAATCTCTGGAAACACCATATATTTT
.,TRBJ1-2,TRBV5-6,.,CASSFGTTINYGYTF,TGTGCCAGCAGCTTTGGCACAACTATAAACTATGGCTACACCTTC
.,TRBJ1-5,TRBV7-2,.,CASSLAAQYSNQPQHF,TGTGCCAGCAGCTTAGCGGCTCAGTATAGCAATCAGCCCCAGCATTTT
TRBD1,TRBJ1-1,TRBV7-9,.,CASSPWTGETEAFF,TGTGCCAGCAGCCCATGGACAGGGGAAACTGAAGCTTTCTTT
.,TRBJ2-1,TRBV19,once,CASSILANNEQFF,TGTGCCAGTAGTATACTAGCGAACAATGAGCAGTTCTTC
.,TRBJ1-4,TRBV27,.,CASSSMDRGDEKLFF,TGTGCCAGCAGTTCAATGGATCGGGGGGATGAAAAACTGTTTTTT
.,TRBJ1-1,TRBV2,.,CASASQEDTEAFF,TGTGCCAGCGCAAGCCAGGAGGACACTGAAGCTTTCTTT
TRBD2,TRBJ2-3,TRBV7-9,.,CASTRYSGREDTQYF,TGTGCCAGTACCCGGTATAGCGGGAGAGAAGATACGCAGTATTTT
.,TRBJ1-2,TRBV6-1,once,CASSEVGGLYGYTF,TGTGCCAGCAGTGAAGTGGGGGGTCTCTATGGCTACACCTTC
.,TRBJ1-2,TRBV7-2,once,CASSLELARGNYGYTF,TGTGCCAGCAGCTTAGAATTGGCCAGGGGCAACTATGGCTACACCTTC
TRBD1,TRBJ2-7,TRBV19,.,CASSRTGDEQYF,TGTGCCAGTAGTAGGACAGGGGACGAGCAGTACTTC
.,TRBJ2-4,TRBV25-1,.,CASSDSRGTKNIQYF,TGTGCCAGCAGTGACAGTCGGGGTACCAAAAACATTCAGTACTTC
.,TRBJ2-1,TRBV13,.,CASSLGLAPSYNEQFF,TGTGCCAGCAGCTTAGGCCTAGCGCCATCCTACAATGAGCAGTTCTTC
TRBD1,TRBJ1-2,TRBV5-1,.,CASSNQLTGRNGYTF,TGCGCCAGCAGCAACCAACTGACAGGGAGAAATGGCTACACCTTC
.,TRBJ2-1,TRBV3-1/TRBV3-2,.,CASSQVGGPGEEQFF,TGTGCCAGCAGCCAAGTGGGGGGGCCCGGAGAGGAGCAGTTCTTC
TRBD2,TRBJ2-7,TRBV5-8,.,CASSSSGSSYEQYF,TGTGCCAGCAGCTCTAGCGGTAGCTCCTACGAGCAGTACTTC